A selection of T cell receptor beta chains follows, all from one sample in a study of tumor-infiltrating lymphocytes in primary liver carcinoma. MiXCR, applied by TCRdb to the multiplex PCR reads, yields one record per CDR3 protein. Among 84,000 or so distinct CDR3 sequences listed, roughly 72% were seen once. Input material: liver tumor tissue from sampling region 1. These receptor sequences come from a man between 40 and 49 years old with primary liver carcinoma and hepatitis B virus infection. Each CDR3 is given with its conserved first and last residue. The order of the fields is CDR3 DNA, CDR3 protein, D gene, J gene, V gene, clone size. D genes are given only for firm matches. Not all rows give a size; the values are once, few, many and, for expanded clones, a class.

cdr3_nt: TGTGCTAGCAGCCAAGTCGGGGGTGACCATGGCTACACCTTC
cdr3_aa: CASSQVGGDHGYTF
d_call: NA
j_call: TRBJ1-2
v_call: TRBV14
clone_size: NA

cdr3_nt: TGTGCCAGCAGTCAGGGACTGGCGGACACAGATACGCAGTATTTT
cdr3_aa: CASSQGLADTDTQYF
d_call: NA
j_call: TRBJ2-3
v_call: TRBV12-3/TRBV12-4
clone_size: NA

cdr3_nt: TGCAGCGTTGACGAAAAAGGGGTTCCCAATCAGCCCCAGCATTTT
cdr3_aa: CSVDEKGVPNQPQHF
d_call: NA
j_call: TRBJ1-5
v_call: TRBV29-1
clone_size: many

cdr3_nt: TGCGCCAGCTGTTTGGAGACAGTGCTGGATGGCTACACCTTC
cdr3_aa: CASCLETVLDGYTF
d_call: NA
j_call: TRBJ1-2
v_call: TRBV5-1
clone_size: NA

cdr3_nt: TGTGCCAGCAGCCCTAGGGGAGTCACCGGGGAGCTGTTTTTT
cdr3_aa: CASSPRGVTGELFF
d_call: NA
j_call: TRBJ2-2
v_call: TRBV5-8
clone_size: many

cdr3_nt: TGCGCCAGCAGCCAAGGTACTTTCCAAGAGACCCGGTACTTC
cdr3_aa: CASSQGTFQETRYF
d_call: NA
j_call: TRBJ2-5
v_call: TRBV4-1
clone_size: once

cdr3_nt: TGTGCCAGCAGCTTAGAGGTAGCGGGAGGCCACTATGAGCAGTTCTTC
cdr3_aa: CASSLEVAGGHYEQFF
d_call: TRBD2
j_call: TRBJ2-1
v_call: TRBV7-9
clone_size: many

cdr3_nt: TGTGCCTGCACTGGGGGTAGCTATAGCAATCAGCCCCAACATTTT
cdr3_aa: CACTGGSYSNQPQHF
d_call: NA
j_call: TRBJ1-5
v_call: TRBV7-8
clone_size: NA

cdr3_nt: TGTGCCAGCAGCCGTACAGATTACAATGAGCAGTTCTTC
cdr3_aa: CASSRTDYNEQFF
d_call: NA
j_call: TRBJ2-1
v_call: TRBV11-3
clone_size: medium-sized

cdr3_nt: TGTGCCATCAGAATTAGAGAAATGAGCTGGGAGCTGTTTTTT
cdr3_aa: CAIRIREMSWELFF
d_call: NA
j_call: TRBJ2-2
v_call: TRBV10-3
clone_size: few

cdr3_nt: TGCAGCGTTGGTACAGGGGGCGACAAGCAGTACTTC
cdr3_aa: CSVGTGGDKQYF
d_call: TRBD1
j_call: TRBJ2-7
v_call: TRBV29-1
clone_size: once

cdr3_nt: TGTGCCAGAGGCCCTTTGAACACCGGGGAGCTGTTTTTT
cdr3_aa: CARGPLNTGELFF
d_call: NA
j_call: TRBJ2-2
v_call: TRBV14
clone_size: NA

cdr3_nt: TGTGCCAGCAGCCTTAGTTGGGCCGCCTGGGAGGGAGAGACCCAGTACTTC
cdr3_aa: CASSLSWAAWEGETQYF
d_call: TRBD2
j_call: TRBJ2-5
v_call: TRBV7-2
clone_size: NA

cdr3_nt: TGCGCCAGCAGCGAACGCGGACTAGCGGGAGATTTTGCAGAGACCCAGTACTTC
cdr3_aa: CASSERGLAGDFAETQYF
d_call: TRBD2
j_call: TRBJ2-5
v_call: TRBV4-1
clone_size: many

cdr3_nt: TGTGTCATCAGTGGAGGGGAGCAACCACCCTACGAGCAGTACTTC
cdr3_aa: CVISGGEQPPYEQYF
d_call: NA
j_call: TRBJ2-7
v_call: TRBV10-3
clone_size: NA

cdr3_nt: TGCAGCGCAAGGCGGACAGTCATTGACGAGCAGTACTTC
cdr3_aa: CSARRTVIDEQYF
d_call: NA
j_call: TRBJ2-7
v_call: TRBV29-1
clone_size: NA

cdr3_nt: TGCGCCAGCAACCAAGATCGGAATTACGAGCAGTACTTC
cdr3_aa: CASNQDRNYEQYF
d_call: NA
j_call: TRBJ2-7
v_call: TRBV4-1
clone_size: NA

cdr3_nt: TGTGCCAGCAGCCCTCCGGGACAGGGAATGTACGAGCAGTACTTC
cdr3_aa: CASSPPGQGMYEQYF
d_call: TRBD1
j_call: TRBJ2-7
v_call: TRBV11-1
clone_size: many

cdr3_nt: TGTGTCAGCAGTTACACGACAGAGCGTAATTCACCCCTCCACTTT
cdr3_aa: CVSSYTTERNSPLHF
d_call: NA
j_call: TRBJ1-6
v_call: TRBV12-3/TRBV12-4
clone_size: NA

cdr3_nt: TGTGCCAGTAGTTGGGGCCTTAGAGAGACCGAGTACTTC
cdr3_aa: CASSWGLRETEYF
d_call: NA
j_call: TRBJ2-5
v_call: TRBV12-3/TRBV12-4
clone_size: once

cdr3_nt: TGTGCCAGTTGTTTGGGTTGGGGAAACACTGAAGCTTTCTTT
cdr3_aa: CASCLGWGNTEAFF
d_call: NA
j_call: TRBJ1-1
v_call: TRBV28
clone_size: once

cdr3_nt: TGTGCCAGCAGTTTAGATCTTGGGACAGGGACAAGCGATACACAGTATTTT
cdr3_aa: CASSLDLGTGTSDTQYF
d_call: TRBD1
j_call: TRBJ2-3
v_call: TRBV11-2
clone_size: NA

cdr3_nt: TGTGCCAGCAGTACCTGGGTGAGCACAGATATGCAGTATTTT
cdr3_aa: CASSTWVSTDMQYF
d_call: NA
j_call: TRBJ2-3
v_call: TRBV28
clone_size: NA

cdr3_nt: TGTGCCAGCAGCTTCCAGACTGCCAGCAATCAGGCCAAGCATTTT
cdr3_aa: CASSFQTASNQAKHF
d_call: NA
j_call: TRBJ1-5
v_call: TRBV11-3
clone_size: NA

cdr3_nt: TGTGCCAGCTGCTCTAGGGTGGTAACGAACACCGGGGACCTGTTTTTT
cdr3_aa: CASCSRVVTNTGDLFF
d_call: NA
j_call: TRBJ2-2
v_call: TRBV11-2
clone_size: few

cdr3_nt: TGTGCTAGCGGGTTGGACAGGTCCTACATTGAGCAGTTCTTC
cdr3_aa: CASGLDRSYIEQFF
d_call: NA
j_call: TRBJ2-1
v_call: TRBV11-2
clone_size: NA

cdr3_nt: TGTGCCAGCAGTTTTCCTGCTGCCTCCGGGGGTTCCTACAATGAGCAGTTCTTC
cdr3_aa: CASSFPAASGGSYNEQFF
d_call: NA
j_call: TRBJ2-1
v_call: TRBV12-3/TRBV12-4
clone_size: NA

cdr3_nt: TGCAGTATAACCGGGACTCACTCCTACGAGCAGTACTTC
cdr3_aa: CSITGTHSYEQYF
d_call: NA
j_call: TRBJ2-7
v_call: TRBV20-1
clone_size: NA

cdr3_nt: TGCAGTGATGGAAGGTCAACCACCTCCTACGAGCGGTACTTC
cdr3_aa: CSDGRSTTSYERYF
d_call: NA
j_call: TRBJ2-7
v_call: TRBV29-1
clone_size: NA

cdr3_nt: TGTACCAGCAGCCAGGACCTTGGAACAGATACGCAGTATTTT
cdr3_aa: CTSSQDLGTDTQYF
d_call: NA
j_call: TRBJ2-3
v_call: TRBV5-6
clone_size: NA

cdr3_nt: TGTGTCAGCAGCACCGACCGCGGGGAGCTGTTTTTT
cdr3_aa: CVSSTDRGELFF
d_call: NA
j_call: TRBJ2-2
v_call: TRBV11-2
clone_size: NA

cdr3_nt: TGCGCCAGCACGGGCGGGGCAGCCTACAATGAGCAGTTCTTC
cdr3_aa: CASTGGAAYNEQFF
d_call: NA
j_call: TRBJ2-1
v_call: TRBV10-2
clone_size: many

cdr3_nt: TGTGCCATCAGTGAGACAGGGGGCAACACTGAAGCAGTCTTT
cdr3_aa: CAISETGGNTEAVF
d_call: TRBD1
j_call: TRBJ1-1
v_call: TRBV10-3
clone_size: once

cdr3_nt: TGTGCCAGCGACAGGGCCCCCTCCTACGAGCAGTACTTC
cdr3_aa: CASDRAPSYEQYF
d_call: TRBD1
j_call: TRBJ2-7
v_call: TRBV2
clone_size: few

cdr3_nt: TGTGCCAGCAGCTCTTTATCGGGGGGGAGGGTCACCGGGGAGCTGTTTTTC
cdr3_aa: CASSSLSGGRVTGELFF
d_call: TRBD2
j_call: TRBJ2-2
v_call: TRBV11-2
clone_size: NA

cdr3_nt: TGTGCCGTTACAGGGGCCTACAATGATCAGTTCTTC
cdr3_aa: CAVTGAYNDQFF
d_call: TRBD1
j_call: TRBJ2-1
v_call: TRBV2
clone_size: NA

cdr3_nt: TGTGCCAGCAGTCTGTCCGACACTGAGCAGATCTTC
cdr3_aa: CASSLSDTEQIF
d_call: NA
j_call: TRBJ2-1
v_call: TRBV12-3/TRBV12-4
clone_size: NA

cdr3_nt: TGTACCAGCTCACCATACGTAGCGGGAGTAGGTGAGCAGTACTTC
cdr3_aa: CTSSPYVAGVGEQYF
d_call: TRBD2
j_call: TRBJ2-7
v_call: TRBV18
clone_size: NA

cdr3_nt: TGTGCCAGCAGCTTAGGCGTCTCGAACAATGAGCAGTTCTTC
cdr3_aa: CASSLGVSNNEQFF
d_call: NA
j_call: TRBJ2-1
v_call: TRBV11-3
clone_size: few

cdr3_nt: TGTGCCAGCAGCTTGGGATTTGGCGAGCAGTACTTC
cdr3_aa: CASSLGFGEQYF
d_call: NA
j_call: TRBJ2-7
v_call: TRBV28
clone_size: many

cdr3_nt: TGCGCCAGCAGCGCCGGGGCAGGGGTCGAGACCCAGTACTTC
cdr3_aa: CASSAGAGVETQYF
d_call: NA
j_call: TRBJ2-5
v_call: TRBV5-1
clone_size: NA

cdr3_nt: TGTGCTAGCAGCCCCAGGAGGTACTCCTATAATTCACCCCTCCACTTT
cdr3_aa: CASSPRRYSYNSPLHF
d_call: NA
j_call: TRBJ1-6
v_call: TRBV6-5
clone_size: NA

cdr3_nt: TGTGCCAGCAGCCTGGAGAGCGCCAGCTCCTACGGGCAGTACTTC
cdr3_aa: CASSLESASSYGQYF
d_call: NA
j_call: TRBJ2-7
v_call: TRBV5-6
clone_size: NA